Included here is one T cell receptor (beta chain) sequence, with context. Antigen: not known. This sample was included in a study of persistence of HIV-infected CD4 T cells. Study at large: A couple of participants gave one leukapheresis sample; others gave up to about 180 mL blood repeatedly. Anti-CD3/anti-CD28 beads activated more cells than antigen stimulation did.

General study findings and limits: Compared with CD3/CD28-stimulated cells, CMV- and Gag-responding cells showed lower TCRbeta richness.

Nonspecific anti-CD3/anti-CD28 bead stimulation represents the broad CD4+ T cell repertoire. Sorting of responding CD4+ T cells relied on upregulated CD40 ligand together with CD69. Donors had undetectable plasma HIV-1 RNA, under 50 copies/mL, for 4+ years. Sequencing used immunoSEQ version 4 in survey mode. The table came from immunoSEQ multiplex PCR; TCRdb's copy has only in-frame clones and leaves some out. The sample includes roughly 41,000 clones, approximately 88% seen only once; the top ten take approximately 1.4%. The CDR3 loop spans 14 amino acids. V lost 0 bases to trimming and J lost 5 bases, with 11 bases between them. Germline V gene data show CDR1 as SGDLS and CDR2 as YYNGEE.

Source: CD4+ T cells sorted from PBMCs after approximately 19-hour stimulation, taken from a patient who received antiretroviral therapy. The receptor's source is an adult man with HIV who was CMV-seropositive. The V call is TRBV9, the J call TRBJ1-2; the D gene is possibly TRBD1 (6 bases). CDR3 nucleotide sequence: TGTGCCAGCAGCGTAGAGGCCAGGGGTTATGGCTACACCTTC. Protein: CASSVEARGYGYTF.